The next 8 T cell receptor beta chains were all read from a single sample in a study of blood T cell repertoires in COVID-19. Repertoires were generated with immunoSEQ multiplex PCR, while TCRdb's copy carries only in-frame clones and drops some. Altogether approximately 250,000 clones are present, 86% being singletons, with the ten largest covering less than 4.5%. The sample comprised peripheral blood. The receptor set was obtained from a man aged 18 to 30 with active or convalescent COVID-19.

The gene calls are TRBV5-1 and TRBJ2-6; 11 positions match TRBD1. CDR1 and CDR2 from the germline V gene are SGHRS and YFSETQ. After removal of 0 bases from V and 1 base from J, the junction contained 3 bases not matched to a gene. The CDR3 loop spans 18 amino acids. The chain's CDR3 is CASSLVGQGASGANVLTF. Written as DNA, the CDR3 is TGCGCCAGCAGCTTGGTTGGACAGGGGGCTTCTGGGGCCAACGTCCTGACTTTC. Combining the CDR3 with reference TRBV5-1 and TRBJ2-6 gives the whole variable domain KAGVTQTPRYLIKTRGQQVTLSCSPISGHRSVSWYQQTPGQGLQFLFEYFSETQRNKGNFPGRFSGRQFSNSRSEMNVSTLELGDSALYLCASSLVGQGASGANVLTFGAGSRLTVL.

This chain uses TRBV5-1 with TRBJ1-1, with D possibly TRBD1 on 5 matching bases. The CDR3 has 14 amino acids. CDR1 and CDR2 from the germline V gene are SGHRS and YFSETQ. V was shortened by 7 bases and J by 6 bases, with 19 bases between the two germline ends. CDR3 region: CASSFTGGTAEAFF. The CDR3, as DNA: TGCGCCAGCTCGTTCACCGGGGGAACTGCTGAAGCTTTCTTT.

The chain recombines TRBV6-1 with TRBJ1-4; D perhaps matches TRBD1 (5 bases). The ends were cut back, 0 bases at V and 8 bases at J, with 16 bases in the middle. The CDR3 is 16 amino acids. Per the germline V gene, CDR1 is MNHNS and CDR2 is SASEGT. CDR3 in DNA: TGTGCCAGCAGTGAAGCAACCCGGGGGTGGATGGAAAAACTGTTTTTT. Encoded protein: CASSEATRGWMEKLFF.

The chain joins TRBV18 to TRBJ2-3; 12 nucleotides align to TRBD2. CDR1 and CDR2 (germline): KGHSH, LQKENI. Trimming cost V 6 bases and J 1 base; bases outside gene matches: 5. This CDR3 has 16 residues. The CDR3 nucleotides read TGTGCCAGCTCTGACGGACTAGCGGGACGCACAGATACGCAGTATTTT. It translates to CASSDGLAGRTDTQYF.

The chain couples TRBV24-1 to TRBJ1-5; TRBD1 matches 9 bases. Germline V gives CDR1 KGHDR, CDR2 SFDVKD. The CDR3 is 15 amino acids. V lost 5 bases, J lost 6 bases, and 7 bases stayed unmatched. Here the CDR3 reads CATSVPGQGRQPQHF. The CDR3 region has the DNA TGTGCCACCAGTGTCCCTGGACAGGGGCGTCAGCCCCAGCATTTT.

The chain combines TRBV29-1 with TRBJ2-1, with D maybe TRBD1 (7 bases). This CDR3 spans 17 amino acids. Germline V gives CDR1 SQVTM, CDR2 ANQGSEA. Trimming stripped 4 bases from V and 2 bases from J, with 21 bases between. CDR3 protein: CSVVGQGESSAYNEQFF. Here the CDR3 DNA reads TGCAGCGTTGTAGGCCAGGGGGAATCTAGCGCCTACAATGAGCAGTTCTTC.

This chain links TRBV24-1 with TRBJ2-2; 11 bases line up with TRBD2. The V gene's germline CDR1 is KGHDR and CDR2 SFDVKD. The CDR3 contains 19 residues. Losses at the gene ends were 7 bases for V and 5 bases for J; bases not matched to a gene: 17. CDR3 sequence: CATRGTSGQGVGVTGELFF. Written as DNA, the CDR3 is TGTGCCACCAGGGGGACTAGCGGACAAGGAGTCGGAGTAACCGGGGAGCTGTTTTTT.

This chain links TRBV7-2 with TRBJ1-2, with D possibly being TRBD1 (5 bases). Germline values: CDR1 SGHTA, CDR2 FQGNSA. Trimming removed 1 base at V and 3 bases at J, with 9 bases between. The CDR3 consists of 14 residues. The CDR3 sequence: CASSLVGGDYGYTF. CDR3 nucleotide sequence: TGTGCCAGCAGCTTAGTCGGGGGGGACTATGGCTACACCTTC. The variable domain in full, completed from reference TRBV7-2 and TRBJ1-2, reads GAGVSQSPSNKVTEKGKDVELRCDPISGHTALYWYRQSLGQGLEFLIYFQGNSAPDKSGLPSDRFSAERTGGSVSTLTIQRTQQEDSAVYLCASSLVGGDYGYTFGSGTRLTVV.